These T cell receptor beta chains were read from a single sample in a study of OX40 agonist ivuxolimab in advanced cancers. The protocol was immunoSEQ multiplex PCR, while the TCRdb copy is restricted to in-frame clones and leaves out a portion. The table lists about 96,000 clones, under 90% of them singletons. The sequencing used CD4+ or CD8+ T cells sorted from blood, collected in a trial of the OX40 agonist ivuxolimab. The receptors were gathered from an adult with an advanced solid tumor such as melanoma, head and neck, liver or kidney cancer. Both conserved end residues are part of each CDR3. D genes are given only for firm matches. Where a row states a size, it is once, few, many or the class of an expanded clone; other rows omit it.

j_call d_call clone_size v_call cdr3_nt cdr3_aa
TRBJ1-5 . . TRBV7-8 TGTGCCAGCAGCTTCTATCTGGACAGCACATATAGCAATCAGCCCCAGCATTTT CASSFYLDSTYSNQPQHF
TRBJ2-7 . few TRBV5-1 TGCGCCAGCAGCTTGGAGTTCGGGGGCCCATACGAGCAGTACTTC CASSLEFGGPYEQYF
TRBJ2-7 TRBD2 . TRBV7-2 TGTGCCAGCAAGACTAGCGGGGGCTACGAGCAGTACTTC CASKTSGGYEQYF
TRBJ2-3 . . TRBV28 TGTGCCAGCAGTTTAAGCAAGACCACAGATACGCAGTATTTT CASSLSKTTDTQYF
TRBJ1-6 TRBD1 . TRBV27 TGTGCCAGCAGTTTAGTGGGACAGGGCGGTTCACCCCTCCACTTT CASSLVGQGGSPLHF
TRBJ1-5 . . TRBV18 TGTGCCAGCTCACCGAGGGGTGTTCGGCGCAATCAGCCCCAGCATTTT CASSPRGVRRNQPQHF
TRBJ1-3 . . TRBV9 TGTGCCAGCAGCGACCGCCTCGGGTCCGGAAACACCATATATTTT CASSDRLGSGNTIYF
TRBJ1-1 . . TRBV2 TGTGCCAGCTCCTTCAGGACGGGGGGAAACACTGAAGCTTTCTTT CASSFRTGGNTEAFF
TRBJ1-1 . . TRBV5-1 TGCGCCAGCAGCTTGTTGACAGATTCGAACACTGAAGCTTTCTTT CASSLLTDSNTEAFF
TRBJ2-1 . . TRBV9 TGTGCCAGCAGCGCTACTAGCACTACCTCCTACAATGAGCAGTTCTTC CASSATSTTSYNEQFF
TRBJ1-2 . . TRBV11-2 TGTGCCAGCAGCTTTGCCCACAACTATGGCTACACCTTC CASSFAHNYGYTF
TRBJ2-3 . . TRBV10-2 TGCGCCAGCAGTGAGTTGGATACGCAGTATTTT CASSELDTQYF
TRBJ2-3 TRBD2 . TRBV9 TGTGCCAGCAGCGTCGGGACTAGCGGGGGCCCCACGACAGATACGCAGTATTTT CASSVGTSGGPTTDTQYF
TRBJ2-7 TRBD2 . TRBV7-9 TGTGCCAGCAGCTTCGCGGGGGGGGCCTCCTACGAGCAGTACTTC CASSFAGGASYEQYF
TRBJ2-7 TRBD1 . TRBV7-9 TGTGCCAGCAGCTTATCGGGACAGGACCACTACGAGCAGTACTTC CASSLSGQDHYEQYF
TRBJ2-3 . . TRBV11-2 TGTGCCAGCAGCTTTATGACGGGGACAGATACGCAGTATTTT CASSFMTGTDTQYF
TRBJ2-6 . . TRBV2 TGTGCCAGCAGTCCAGACTCTGGGGCCAACGTCCTGACTTTC CASSPDSGANVLTF
TRBJ2-7 TRBD1 few TRBV4-3 TGCGCCAGCAGCCAGGGACAGGGGCTCTCCTACGAGCAGTACTTC CASSQGQGLSYEQYF
TRBJ2-1 . . TRBV4-2 TGTGCCAGCAGCCAAGACGGCAATGAGCAGTTCTTC CASSQDGNEQFF
TRBJ1-1 . . TRBV9 TGTGCCAGCAGCGTAGGGAAGAACACTGAAGCTTTCTTT CASSVGKNTEAFF
TRBJ2-2 TRBD1 . TRBV6-5 TGTGCCAGCAGCCCTACAGGGGCCACCGGGGAGCTGTTTTTT CASSPTGATGELFF
TRBJ1-1 . . TRBV11-2 TGTGCCAGCAGCGTTCCGGGACTTGAAGCTTTCTTT CASSVPGLEAFF
TRBJ1-2 . . TRBV4-2 TGTGCCAGCAGCCAAGATGACCCGAGACATGGCTACACCTTC CASSQDDPRHGYTF
TRBJ1-6 . . TRBV6-5 TGTGCCAGCAGTTACTCGTTGGGCCAGGGGAATTCACCCCTCCACTTT CASSYSLGQGNSPLHF
TRBJ1-3 . . TRBV6-1 TGTGCCAGCAGTGAATTCATTGGGGGAGGCTCTGGAAACACCATATATTTT CASSEFIGGGSGNTIYF
TRBJ1-4 TRBD1 . TRBV9 TGTGCCAGCAGCGTAGCCTCGGGACAGGGGAGGGATGAAAAACTGTTTTTT CASSVASGQGRDEKLFF
TRBJ2-6 . . TRBV16 TGTGCCAGCAGCCAATCGGGCAGGGGCCTCTCTGGGGCCAACGTCCTGACTTTC CASSQSGRGLSGANVLTF
TRBJ1-2 . few TRBV2 TGTGCCAGCACCCTCGACAGGAACTATGGCTACACCTTC CASTLDRNYGYTF
TRBJ2-1 TRBD2 . TRBV5-1 TGCGCCAGCAGCTTGCTAGCGGGAGCGAATGAGCAGTTCTTC CASSLLAGANEQFF